This T cell receptor beta chain was documented in a study of CD8 T cells in ankylosing spondylitis. Study results and caveats: Relatively scarce in peripheral blood, disease-linked clones were CD8+. Some motif variants were previously reported in reactive arthritis synovial fluid and blood. A motif in TCR beta, a set of 8 or 9 highly homologous variants, appeared characteristic of ankylosing spondylitis blood.

Libraries for TCR beta were made by quantitative 5'-RACE with molecular barcodes. MiXCR was run by TCRdb on the 5' RACE reads, yielding one entry per CDR3 protein. The sample carries about 230,000 distinct CDR3 sequences, approximately 8% recorded once. This clonotype was detected ten times or more. Its specificity is not known. This CDR3 region has 15 residues. Trimming cost V 5 bases and J 5 bases; bases outside gene matches: 4. Germline CDR1 is MGHDK and CDR2 is SYGVNS. Input material: blood, either unsorted or a sorted T cell fraction (not recorded which). The receptor was isolated from a female donor with ankylosing spondylitis or in good health (not recorded which). The genes are TRBV25-1 and TRBJ2-1; 12 bases fit TRBD2. As DNA, the CDR3 is TGTGCCAGCAGTAAAGGGACTAGCGGGCACAATGAGCAGTTCTTC. Translating gives CASSKGTSGHNEQFF.